The source of this T cell receptor (beta chain) is a study of T cells in Graves' hyperthyroidism and ophthalmopathy (dated by TCRdb to about 2019). With respect to the entire study: Peripheral blood was sampled at the time of initial diagnosis, prior to any treatment. According to the paper, TCR Vbeta CDR3 sequencing was carried out on around 140 peripheral blood samples, which came from under 50 ophthalmopathy, about 75 hyperthyroidism and some 17 progressor patients. Prospective prediction of ophthalmopathy was tested in an independent validation cohort consisting of some 19 hyperthyroidism patients and approximately 16 patients who later progressed to ophthalmopathy. To identify TCR V-J signatures that set the groups apart, the researchers used a discovery cohort of more than 95 patients, made up of about 44 with Graves' ophthalmopathy and around 58 with stable Graves' hyperthyroidism. Thyroid tissue and blood T-cell repertoires from roughly six Graves' hyperthyroidism patients were also compared in the study. After blood sampling, hyperthyroidism patients were treated with methimazole at a starting dose of 30 mg daily, and ophthalmopathy patients were treated with high-dose intravenous methylprednisolone. The 95 to 100 discovery patients were divided at random into training and test sets in a 7:3 ratio.

In its sample, this clonotype was seen many times. What this receptor recognizes is not known. No qualities accompany the bases; no much larger clone lies one base away. Results the study describes overall, beyond this receptor: In validation, progression to ophthalmopathy was predicted by the model with 55% to 71% sensitivity and nearly 75% specificity, a median of about 6 months before onset. Ophthalmopathy was separated from stable hyperthyroidism by a 13 V-J signature model, with around 90% sensitivity and approximately 81% specificity obtained in cross-validation and 80%/75% obtained in testing. Most expanded thyroid clonotypes (frequency above 0.001) were also detected in blood, a finding suggesting that blood repertoires may reflect thyroid immune responses. No statistical method was used to set the sample size in advance, and investigators knew the group allocation.

TCR beta CDR3 regions were amplified from RNA transcripts. A first-round RT-PCR of the TCR CDR3 used the HTBI primer set with the Qiagen OneStep RT-PCR kit. The libraries were constructed in a second round of multiplex PCR and then size-selected and purified. Libraries were sequenced paired-end with 100 bp reads on an Illumina HiSeq2000. On the study's bioinformatics: SOAPnuke was used to process the raw data, with reads discarded if the reads contained adapters or uncalled bases, had a mean Phred below 15, or lacked an exact constant-primer or identifier match. High-quality paired reads were merged with COPE v1.2.5, and unique nucleotide sequences were defined as clonotypes. Clonotypes were aligned to IMGT TRBV, TRBD and TRBJ reference segments using MiTCR v1.1. Only V-J combinations with frequency above 0.0001, covering about 99% of repertoires, were analysed. A TCS score was defined as the ratio between F50 (clonal expansion) and ExV (chaos), using BLOSUM62-based TCRdist between CDR3 peptides within each V-J. Welch's t-statistics and random forest reduced around 510 V-J features to some 14, which were used in a naive Bayes classifier (R e1071). In-frame beta chains were kept once TCRdb had trimmed the public reads at Q25 with fastp and called clones with MiXCR. CDR3 protein duplicates are merged, each entry listing the most common genes and DNA. The V and J calls and clone size come from TCRdb's table, not from the authors' own analysis. The sample yields 300,000 to 400,000 distinct CDR3 sequences; around 20% were counted once. Over 40% of the sample goes to the ten largest clones.

Graves' hyperthyroidism was defined as stable when no progression to ophthalmopathy occurred over 18 months of follow-up. The hyperthyroidism patients were between 18 and 65 years old and newly diagnosed, with a disease duration of less than 2 months. Patients with uncontrolled infections, other autoimmune diseases, pregnancy or lactation were excluded. Diagnoses relied on clinical symptoms, serum thyroxine and TRAb, thyroid ultrasound and orbital computed tomography. PBMCs were isolated from approximately 10 ml of fresh peripheral blood by Ficoll-Paque density gradient centrifugation. Trizol reagent was used to extract total RNA, and RNA quality was then checked on an Agilent 2100 Bioanalyzer. The germline V gene yields MNHNS for CDR1 and SASEGT for CDR2. V is cut by 0 bases and J by 6 bases, and the space between the germline ends is 14 bases. The CDR3, cysteine through phenylalanine, is 15 amino acids long. Only the CDR3 DNA is retained, 45 bases long and in frame from the first base.

The chain joins TRBV6-1 to TRBJ1-2; the D gene is perhaps TRBD1, from 6 matching bases. The sequence was obtained from a woman between 45 and 65 years old with Graves' hyperthyroidism. Sample: blood. The CDR3 corresponds to CASSEAGAGANGYTF. The DNA is as follows: TGTGCCAGCAGTGAAGCGGGAGCGGGGGCCAATGGCTACACCTTC.